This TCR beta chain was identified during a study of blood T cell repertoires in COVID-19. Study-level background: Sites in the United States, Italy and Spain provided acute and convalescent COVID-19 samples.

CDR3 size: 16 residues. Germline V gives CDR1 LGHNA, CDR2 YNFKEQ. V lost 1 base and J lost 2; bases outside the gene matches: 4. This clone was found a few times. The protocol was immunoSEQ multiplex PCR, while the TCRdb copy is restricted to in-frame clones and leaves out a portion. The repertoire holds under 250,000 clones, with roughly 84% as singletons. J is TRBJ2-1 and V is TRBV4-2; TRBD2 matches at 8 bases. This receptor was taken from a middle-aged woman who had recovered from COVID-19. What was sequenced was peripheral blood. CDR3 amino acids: CASSQVKAGAYNEQFF. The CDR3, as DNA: TGTGCCAGCAGCCAAGTGAAAGCGGGGGCCTACAATGAGCAGTTCTTC.